This T cell receptor beta chain is drawn from a study of T cell changes during pregnancy in multiple sclerosis. Data came from immunoSEQ multiplex PCR; TCRdb stores just in-frame clones and leaves some out. This sample yields some 100,000 clones, of which roughly 93% are seen a single time; about 1% belongs to the top ten. V gave up 4 bases and J gave up 2 bases, with 17 bases separating them. CDR3 length equals 16 residues. Germline CDR1 and CDR2: MGHRA and YSYEKL. This specimen was peripheral blood, taken before pregnancy. This sequence was found in a female donor with multiple sclerosis, enrolled in a pregnancy study. The chain has TRBV4-1 and TRBJ2-5; D remains unclear. The CDR3 coding sequence is TGCGCCAGCAGCCTTCTACCGGAGTCGGGTCAAGAGACCCAGTACTTC. As protein: CASSLLPESGQETQYF.